This T cell receptor (beta chain) was sequenced in a study of CD8+ T cells in alopecia areata. Study outcomes and limitations: Mice showed clearer TCR sharing than patients did, a gap that was possibly HLA-related.

In each case, RNA was isolated and then reverse transcribed into cDNA as the sequencing template. Sequencing used immunoSEQ multiplex PCR; TCRdb keeps in-frame clones, though not all of them. The sample contains 200,000 to 250,000 clones, around 65% of which appear only once. The CDR3 contains 11 residues. Germline V gives CDR1 DFQATT, CDR2 SNEGSKA (reference sequence). The V end lost 0 bases, the J end lost 8 bases, and 8 bases lay between the germline ends. This clone came up a few times. No antigen is known for it. The treatment: oral pan-JAK inhibitor, 5-10 mg twice daily. The sample here was CD4+ T cells sorted from blood, taken at week 4, from a patient treated with tofacitinib. The J gene is TRBJ2-7, the V gene TRBV20-1; a possible D gene is TRBD2 (5 bases). This clonotype was sampled from a human donor with alopecia areata. The CDR3 here is CSARDGRQQYF. The CDR3 DNA sequence: TGCAGTGCTAGAGATGGGAGACAGCAGTACTTC.